This T cell receptor (beta chain) was obtained from a study of blood T cell repertoires in COVID-19. Across the whole study: Acute-phase and convalescent COVID-19 samples originated in the United States, Italy and Spain. PBMCs, B-cell-depleted T cells, or T cells provided the cDNA or gDNA that made up the material.

As processed by the authors: It was from reference gene primer amplification that nucleated cell counts were estimated. The method was immunoSEQ multiplex PCR; TCRdb's version includes in-frame clones alone and lacks a portion of them. That table is the source of V, J and clone size, and D and trimming were worked out from the DNA. The sample yields about 100,000 clones, about 90% seen once. This CDR3 region has 14 residues. Germline assignment: CDR1 GTSNPN and CDR2 SVGIG (reference sequence). Between the trimmed V and J ends, which lost 2 bases and 1 base, there was a span of 9 bases. Sample: peripheral blood. The sequence derives from a man aged 40-49 years with active or convalescent COVID-19. The V gene is TRBV30, the J gene TRBJ1-3; possibly TRBD1 for D (6 bases). In nucleotides, the CDR3 is TGTGCCTGGAGTCCAGGGGAGTCTGGAAACACCATATATTTT. This translates into CAWSPGESGNTIYF.